A single sample is the source of the 32 T cell receptor beta chains below, sequenced in a study of patients and donors after allogeneic stem cell transplantation. TCRdb independently ran MiXCR on the RT-PCR reads; one entry per CDR3 protein. The sample shows 9,500 to 15,000 distinct CDR3 sequences, roughly a quarter of them seen only once. The sample was blood, either unsorted or a sorted T cell fraction (not recorded which). These receptors were taken from a human donor who was either an allogeneic HSCT recipient or a stem cell or donor lymphocyte infusion donor (not recorded which). It is not recorded whose cells these are; they may come from a transplant donor.

The V call is TRBV5-1, the J call TRBJ2-7; 13 nucleotides match TRBD2. Germline V CDR1 and CDR2: SGHRS, YFSETQ. The CDR3 length is 16 residues. Trimming at V came to 4 bases and at J to 7 bases, leaving 11 bases not matched to a gene. CDR3 sequence reads: CASSPGLAGPRGEQYF. The CDR3 coding sequence is TGCGCCAGCAGCCCGGGACTAGCGGGGCCGAGGGGGGAGCAGTACTTC.

By share, this clonotype counts as medium-sized. This sequence joins TRBV12-3 or TRBV12-4 and TRBJ1-1; possibly TRBD1 for D (5 bases). V was clipped by 6 bases and J by 0 bases, with 11 bases between them. CDR3 size: 14 residues. CDR3 residues: CASRRGSVNTEAFF. Here the CDR3 DNA reads TGTGCCAGCAGAAGGGGTTCGGTGAACACTGAAGCTTTCTTT.

The rearrangement joins TRBV20-1 to TRBJ2-3; perhaps D is TRBD1 or TRBD2 (5 bases each). Per the germline V gene, CDR1 is DFQATT and CDR2 is SNEGSKA (reference sequence). V shed 3 bases and J shed 3 bases, with 22 bases lying between them. The CDR3 sequence is 17 residues long. In nucleotides, the CDR3 is TGCAGTGCTAGGGGACCATGGTGGGAGCGGAGGACAGATACGCAGTATTTT. Encoded protein: CSARGPWWERRTDTQYF.

The chain carries TRBV7-2 and TRBJ2-5, with D possibly called TRBD1 or TRBD2 (5 bases each). The CDR3 has 12 residues. Germline CDR1 is SGHTA and CDR2 is FQGNSA. Trimming removed 5 bases at V and 14 bases at J, with 18 bases between. The CDR3 nucleotides read TGTGCCAGCAGCCCACCCGGGACCACCGTATACTTC. The encoded protein is CASSPPGTTVYF.

This clonotype is categorized as medium-sized. The V and J genes are TRBV27 and TRBJ1-5; D remains unclear. Deletions cut 2 bases from V and 5 bases from J, with 13 bases between. Germline CDR1 MNHEY, CDR2 SMNVEV (reference sequence). This CDR3 is 15 amino acids long. This chain's CDR3 is CASSLKPWSDQPQHF. CDR3 DNA: TGTGCCAGCAGTTTAAAACCCTGGTCGGATCAGCCCCAGCATTTT.

The table lists this clonotype with a few counts. V and J are TRBV5-1 and TRBJ2-3; TRBD2 is a possible D gene (5 bases). V lost 3 bases to trimming and J lost 6 bases, with 17 bases between them. The germline V gene has CDR1 SGHRS and CDR2 YFSETQ. The CDR3 is 15 residues long. In DNA, the CDR3 is TGCGCCAGCAGCTACCGGATACTTTGGAGGGATACGCAGTATTTT. This codes for CASSYRILWRDTQYF.

This clonotype has a single count. A read error may be the cause here, since a much bigger clone is one base away. Because the CDR3 is missing its conserved closing phenylalanine or tryptophan, this is likely a read error. V gene TRBV7-7 combines with J gene TRBJ1-4; D remains ambiguous. Germline V gene sequence: CDR1 SSHAT, CDR2 FNYEAQ (reference sequence). The CDR3 has 13 residues. The V gene lost 5 bases and the J gene lost 7 bases, with 11 bases spanning the gap. CDR3 in amino acids: CASSASYAEKLFS. CDR3 bases: TGTGCCAGCAGCGCTTCCTACGCTGAAAAACTGTTTTCT.

J is TRBJ1-1 and V is TRBV28; 8 nucleotides match TRBD1. The CDR3 totals 13 residues. V dropped 3 bases and J dropped 4; count of bases not matched to a gene: 1. Germline V gene lookup returns CDR1 MDHEN and CDR2 SYDVKM. CDR3 bases: TGTGCCAGCAGTTTCACAGGGGGCACTGAAGCTTTCTTT. The encoded protein is CASSFTGGTEAFF.

This clonotype showed up just a few times. The J gene is TRBJ1-1, the V gene TRBV6-6; TRBD1 matches at 7 bases. The CDR3 spans 18 residues. The J segment lost 0 bases and the V segment lost 4 bases, leaving 14 bases of the junction unmatched. Germline CDR1 reads MNHNY; CDR2 reads SVGAGI (reference sequence). CDR3 in amino acids: CASSSRGGLLHLNTEAFF. CDR3 in DNA: TGTGCCAGCAGTTCAAGAGGGGGCTTACTCCACTTGAACACTGAAGCTTTCTTT.

V gene TRBV20-1 combines with J gene TRBJ1-1; the D gene is possibly TRBD1 (5 bases). CDR1 DFQATT and CDR2 SNEGSKA come from the germline V gene (reference sequence). The CDR3 is 12 amino acids. Between the trimmed V and J ends, which lost 5 bases and 0 bases, there was a span of 7 bases. CDR3 in amino acids: CSAVGVNTEAFF. The CDR3, as DNA: TGCAGTGCTGTGGGGGTGAACACTGAAGCTTTCTTT.

This clonotype was recorded a few times. The chain joins TRBV6-5 to TRBJ1-6; D unresolved. Trimming cost V 7 bases and J 0 bases, with 7 bases left between them. CDR1 and CDR2 (germline): MNHEY, SVGAGI. This CDR3 is 14 amino acids long. In DNA, the CDR3 is TGTGCCAGCACCCCGAGCTCCTATAATTCACCCCTCCACTTT. This sequence encodes CASTPSSYNSPLHF.

This chain connects TRBV4-2 to TRBJ2-1; 7 bases match TRBD1. CDR1 and CDR2 (germline): LGHNA, YNFKEQ. V was pared by 0 bases and J by 4 bases, with 3 bases of the junction left unmatched. The CDR3 sequence is 15 residues long. The CDR3, as DNA: TGTGCCAGCAGCCAAGATGGGACAGAATACAATGAGCAGTTCTTC. It encodes CASSQDGTEYNEQFF.

The chain carries TRBV5-4 and TRBJ2-7, with TRBD1 as a possible D gene (6 bases). Germline V CDR1 and CDR2: SGHNT, YYREEE (reference sequence). Trimming pared 5 bases from V and 0 bases from J, leaving 9 bases between. The CDR3 runs 13 residues. In DNA form, the CDR3 reads TGTGCCAGCAGGGACAGAAGCTCCTACGAGCAGTACTTC. Its translation: CASRDRSSYEQYF.

By sample fraction, this clonotype is medium-sized. The rearrangement links TRBV4-2 to TRBJ1-1; TRBD1 might be the D (6 bases). Germline values: CDR1 LGHNA, CDR2 YNFKEQ. CDR3 size: 13 residues. V dropped 0 bases and J dropped 8 bases, with 10 bases sitting between them. The CDR3, as DNA: TGTGCCAGCAGCCAAGATGGGGGGGCCGAAGCTTTCTTT. It yields the protein CASSQDGGAEAFF.

This chain joins TRBV11-2 and TRBJ1-6, with 9 bases lining up with TRBD1. The CDR3 spans 14 residues. Germline loops: CDR1 SGHAT, CDR2 FQNNGV. The J segment lost 10 bases and the V segment lost 5 bases, leaving 6 bases of the junction unmatched. In DNA form, the CDR3 reads TGTGCCAGCAGCACCGGACAGGGGCGGTCACCCCTCCACTTT. Translated, it gives CASSTGQGRSPLHF.

The chain carries TRBV6-6 and TRBJ2-7; unclear D gene. Germline V gene lookup returns CDR1 MNHNY and CDR2 SVGAGI (reference sequence). Deletions cut 0 bases from V and 6 bases from J, with 9 bases between. The CDR3 is 13 residues long. The CDR3 here is CASSYSQGREQYF. The CDR3 DNA reads TGTGCCAGCAGTTACTCCCAAGGGCGCGAGCAGTACTTC.

The sample holds one count of this clonotype. The V and J genes are TRBV29-1 and TRBJ1-1; no reliable D call. CDR3 length equals 13 residues. The germline V gene encodes CDR1 SQVTM and CDR2 ANQGSEA. Trimming removed 4 bases at V and 6 bases at J, with 15 bases between. The CDR3 nucleotides are TGCAGCGTTGTAGACGGGATAAAATCTGAAGCTTTCTTT. It encodes CSVVDGIKSEAFF.

This clonotype is medium-sized in the sample. The J gene is TRBJ1-5, the V gene TRBV12-3 or TRBV12-4; D gene uncertain. V shed 1 base and J shed 9 bases, with 7 bases lying between them. The CDR3 length is 12 residues. CDR3 region: CASSLVPGPQHF. The DNA of the CDR3 is TGTGCCAGCAGTTTAGTGCCGGGGCCCCAGCATTTT.

This clonotype was counted only a few times. The chain carries TRBV7-8 and TRBJ1-4; TRBD1 might be the D (5 bases). Germline CDR1 reads SGHVS; CDR2 reads FQNEAQ. V was pared by 4 bases and J by 7 bases, with 16 bases between. The CDR3 is made up of 15 amino acids. CDR3 in amino acids: CASSSRRDRVEKLFF. The CDR3 DNA follows: TGTGCCAGCAGCTCCCGAAGAGACAGAGTTGAAAAACTGTTTTTT.

This clonotype was seen only a few times. V gene TRBV5-1 combines with J gene TRBJ1-1; maybe TRBD1 (5 bases). CDR3 length: 15 amino acids. Germline V gives CDR1 SGHRS, CDR2 YFSETQ. V was shortened by 3 bases and J by 1 base, with 13 bases between the two germline ends. The CDR3 loop is CASSSWEGKNTEAFF. Here the CDR3 DNA reads TGCGCCAGCAGCTCCTGGGAGGGGAAGAACACTGAAGCTTTCTTT.

The table lists this clonotype with a few counts. The junction does not match germline at one end; this may be a read error. J is TRBJ1-1 and V is TRBV7-7, with D hard to call. CDR1 is SSHAT and CDR2 is FNYEAQ in the germline V gene (reference sequence). The CDR3 has 14 amino acids. CDR3 nucleotides: TGTGCTAGCAACCTCCGCACCCCGGGAACTGAAGCTTTCTTT. Its translation: CASNLRTPGTEAFF.

The chain has TRBV12-3 or TRBV12-4 and TRBJ2-6; possible D gene TRBD2, 5 bases. Trimming took 5 bases from V and 4 from J, leaving 18 bases between them. This CDR3 spans 17 amino acids. The CDR3 bases are TGTGCCAGCAGTCCTAACCTTTACGGGGTAGGGGCCAACGTCCTGACTTTC. Protein sequence: CASSPNLYGVGANVLTF.

This clonotype showed up many times. The chain joins TRBV4-2 to TRBJ1-5; the D is unclear. The CDR3 extends over 16 amino acids. V lost 0 bases, J lost 0 bases, and 9 bases lay in between. Germline V gene data show CDR1 as LGHNA and CDR2 as YNFKEQ. The CDR3 coding sequence is TGTGCCAGCAGCCAAGAAGAACCCGGTAGCAATCAGCCCCAGCATTTT. As protein: CASSQEEPGSNQPQHF.

The chain has TRBV4-1 and TRBJ1-1; TRBD1 aligns across 8 bases. CDR1 and CDR2 from the germline V gene are MGHRA and YSYEKL. This CDR3 has 14 residues. V shed 5 bases, J shed 7 bases, and the junction held 9 bases outside the gene matches. CDR3 sequence reads: CASSSRQGHNEAFF. CDR3 in DNA: TGCGCCAGCAGCTCCCGACAGGGGCATAATGAAGCTTTCTTT.

The chain is built from TRBV7-2 and TRBJ1-1; TRBD1 matches 8 bases. The CDR3 spans 15 residues. V lost 3 bases and J lost 5; bases outside the gene matches: 8. Germline V gene lookup returns CDR1 SGHTA and CDR2 FQGNSA. CDR3 in DNA: TGTGCCAGCAGCTTGTCGACAGGGGTCTGGACTGAAGCTTTCTTT. Translation: CASSLSTGVWTEAFF.

V gene TRBV4-3 combines with J gene TRBJ1-6; D gene ambiguous. V lost 0 bases, J lost 8 bases, and 5 bases lay in between. This CDR3 region has 13 residues. The V gene's germline CDR1 is LGHNA and CDR2 YSLEER. The CDR3, as DNA: TGCGCCAGCAGCCAAGAAGGAGATTCACCCCTCCACTTT. Protein: CASSQEGDSPLHF.

V gene TRBV15 combines with J gene TRBJ2-3; D unclear. The germline CDR1 and CDR2 sequences are LNHNV and YYDKDF (reference sequence). The CDR3 has 16 amino acids. V shed 1 base and J shed 2 bases, with 13 bases lying between them. In nucleotides, the CDR3 is TGTGCCACCAGCAGAGGCCCGACTCCTATCACAGATACGCAGTATTTT. Translation: CATSRGPTPITDTQYF.

This clonotype has a handful of counts. The CDR3 loop is CASSGEETQYF. For the CDR3, the DNA is TGTGCCAGCAGCGGGGAAGAGACCCAGTACTTC. This chain links TRBV7-2 with TRBJ2-5; D gene ambiguous. Germline values: CDR1 SGHTA, CDR2 FQGNSA. The CDR3 covers 11 residues. Between the trimmed V and J ends, which lost 5 bases and 3 bases, there was a span of 4 bases.

This chain connects TRBV13 to TRBJ2-1, with D perhaps assigned TRBD1 or TRBD2 (6 bases each). Trimming pared 2 bases from V and 6 bases from J, leaving 14 bases between. Germline values: CDR1 PRHDT, CDR2 FYEKMQ (reference sequence). This CDR3 has 15 amino acids. The CDR3 DNA reads as TGTGCCAGCAGCTTACCGAAGGGGGACTCCAATGAGCAGTTCTTC. Its protein product is CASSLPKGDSNEQFF.

The chain has TRBV6-6 and TRBJ1-3; no firm D call. V was cut by 2 bases and J by 4 bases, with 18 bases left in between. The CDR3 runs to 17 residues. From germline, CDR1 is MNHNY and CDR2 SVGAGI (reference sequence). The CDR3 nucleotides are TGTGCCAGCAGTTACCCGAACTTAGGCCCAGCGGGAAACACCATATATTTT. The encoded protein is CASSYPNLGPAGNTIYF.

J is TRBJ2-3 and V is TRBV10-3, with D possibly TRBD1 on 6 matching bases. V shed 6 bases and J shed 0 bases, with 10 bases lying between them. The CDR3 is 14 residues long. The germline gives CDR1 ENHRY, CDR2 SYGVKD. CDR3 bases: TGTGCCATCAGCGGGACATATAGCACAGATACGCAGTATTTT. Encoded protein: CAISGTYSTDTQYF.

V is TRBV6-1 and J is TRBJ1-2; possibly TRBD1 for D (5 bases). Trimming took 2 bases from V and 0 from J, leaving 16 bases between them. Germline lookup yields CDR1 MNHNS and CDR2 SASEGT. CDR3 length equals 17 residues. The CDR3 loop reads CASSETGGIEANYGYTF. The DNA for the CDR3 is TGTGCCAGCAGTGAAACAGGAGGCATAGAGGCTAACTATGGCTACACCTTC.